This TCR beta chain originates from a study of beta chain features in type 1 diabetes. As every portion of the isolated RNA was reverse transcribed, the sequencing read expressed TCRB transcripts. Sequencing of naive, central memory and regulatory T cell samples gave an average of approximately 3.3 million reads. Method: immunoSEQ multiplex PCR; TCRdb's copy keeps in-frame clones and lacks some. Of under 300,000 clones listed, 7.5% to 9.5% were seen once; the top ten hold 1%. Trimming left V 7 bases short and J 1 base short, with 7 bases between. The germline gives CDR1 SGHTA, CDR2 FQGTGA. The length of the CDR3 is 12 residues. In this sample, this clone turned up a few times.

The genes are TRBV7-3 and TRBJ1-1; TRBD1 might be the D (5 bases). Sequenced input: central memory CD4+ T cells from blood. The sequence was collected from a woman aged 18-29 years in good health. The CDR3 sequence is CASTGENTEAFF. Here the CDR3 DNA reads TGTGCCAGCACGGGGGAGAACACTGAAGCTTTCTTT. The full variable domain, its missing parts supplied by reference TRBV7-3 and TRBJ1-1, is GAGVSQTPSNKVTEKGKYVELRCDPISGHTALYWYRQSLGQGPEFLIYFQGTGAADDSGLPNDRFFAVRPEGSVSTLKIQRTERGDSAVYLCASTGENTEAFFGQGTRLTVV.